A single sample gave rise to the 10 T cell receptor beta chains below, sequenced in a study of T-cell reconstitution after alpha-beta-depleted transplantation in children listed by TCRdb under 2016. Library prep was done by PCR. The data were produced on an Illumina HiSeq 2500. TCR library preparation used molecular barcoding, with unique molecular identifiers applied to normalize quantification of the TCRbeta repertoire. TCRdb passed the public sequencing reads through fastp at Q25 and MiXCR, retaining productive beta sequences. Every CDR3 protein is listed once, alongside the most common genes and DNA of its rows. The sample contains about 500,000 distinct CDR3 sequences, 32% of them found a single time. Less than 2.5% of the sample lies in the top ten. The specimen comprised PBMCs from the stem cell graft donor, sampled from the stem cell graft. These receptors were taken from a human donor who donated a stem cell graft to a child with aplastic anemia.

A few counts support this clonotype. The chain links TRBV24-1 to TRBJ1-1; D is possibly TRBD1 (6 bases). The CDR3 is 15 residues long. Trimming shortened V by 10 bases and J by 1 base, and 18 bases separated the two germline ends. CDR1 is KGHDR, CDR2 SFDVKD, per germline. Here the CDR3 reads CATEVRGQRNTEAFF. Written as DNA, the CDR3 is TGTGCCACAGAAGTCAGGGGCCAACGGAACACTGAAGCTTTCTTT.

Remarks on this clonotype: With a much larger clone just one base away, this may be a read error. This chain links TRBV29-1 with TRBJ2-2, with D tentatively TRBD1 or TRBD2 (5 bases each). Germline loops: CDR1 SQVTM, CDR2 ANQGSEA. The CDR3 spans 11 residues. This chain's CDR3 is CSVGGPGDLFF. In DNA, the CDR3 is TGCAGCGTTGGGGGTCCCGGGGACCTGTTTTTT.

The chain is built from TRBV18 and TRBJ2-3, with 11 bases that match TRBD2. This CDR3 is 16 amino acids long. V shed 3 bases, J shed 2 bases, and the junction held 4 bases outside the gene matches. Germline V gene lookup returns CDR1 KGHSH and CDR2 LQKENI. CDR3 region: CASSPTSGTPTDTQYF. DNA of the CDR3: TGTGCCAGCTCACCGACTAGCGGGACGCCCACAGATACGCAGTATTTT.

Regarding this clonotype: At one end, the junction sequence differs from germline, possibly due to a read error. The V gene is TRBV20-1, the J gene TRBJ1-5, with D unresolved. The CDR3 is 15 amino acids. CDR1 and CDR2 (germline): DFQATT, SNEGSKA (reference sequence). DNA of the CDR3: TGCAGTGCCTTCCGGACTGGGAATGACAATCATCCCCAGCATTTT. It translates to CSAFRTGNDNHPQHF.

The rearrangement uses TRBV30 and TRBJ1-3; D remains unclear. CDR3 length: 14 amino acids. Trimming removed 2 bases from V and 0 bases from J, with 8 bases in between. Germline V CDR1 and CDR2: GTSNPN, SVGIG (reference sequence). CDR3 protein: CAWSSGSSGNTIYF. In nucleotides, the CDR3 is TGTGCCTGGAGTTCCGGGAGCTCTGGAAACACCATATATTTT.

The chain employs TRBV6-5 and TRBJ2-3; 9 bases are shared with TRBD2. V lost 4 bases, J lost 1 base, and 6 bases stayed unmatched. The germline CDR1 and CDR2 sequences are MNHEY and SVGAGI. The CDR3 is made up of 16 amino acids. The CDR3 nucleotides are TGTGCCAGCAGTTTGGGGAAGCGGGGGGGCACAGATACGCAGTATTTT. Translating gives CASSLGKRGGTDTQYF.

The chain uses TRBV15 and TRBJ1-2; D gene unclear. The CDR3 consists of 16 residues. From germline, CDR1 is LNHNV and CDR2 YYDKDF (reference sequence). V lost 5 bases and J lost 5, with 21 bases in between. The CDR3 protein is CATSPWLGRASYGYTF. In DNA, the CDR3 is TGTGCCACCAGCCCATGGCTGGGCAGAGCTTCTTATGGCTACACCTTC.

The rearrangement joins TRBV6-5 to TRBJ2-3; D is ambiguous. In germline, CDR1 is MNHEY, CDR2 SVGAGI. This CDR3 is built from 15 residues. The ends were cut back, 0 bases at V and 0 bases at J, with 7 bases in the middle. The CDR3 reads CASSYSEKSTDTQYF. The DNA for the CDR3 is TGTGCCAGCAGTTACTCAGAAAAAAGCACAGATACGCAGTATTTT.

This clonotype has just a few counts. The chain couples TRBV20-1 to TRBJ1-1; D is possibly TRBD1 (5 bases). In germline, CDR1 is DFQATT, CDR2 SNEGSKA (reference sequence). The CDR3 contains 12 residues. V shed 5 bases and J shed 2 bases, with 9 bases lying between them. The DNA of the CDR3 is TGCAGTGCTGGGACGGATAACACTGAAGCTTTCTTT. Translated, it gives CSAGTDNTEAFF.

This clonotype was picked up a small number of times. This rearrangement joins TRBV5-6 to TRBJ1-2, with TRBD1 as a possible D gene (5 bases). The CDR3 contains 13 residues. The V end lost 0 bases, the J end lost 6 bases, and 9 bases lay between the germline ends. Germline lookup yields CDR1 SGHDT and CDR2 YYEEEE. As DNA, the CDR3 is TGTGCCAGCAGCTTGGGGGGGATTGATGGCTACACCTTC. Protein sequence: CASSLGGIDGYTF.